This T cell receptor beta chain was captured by sequencing in a study of OX40 agonist ivuxolimab in advanced cancers. For the study at large: Every 2 weeks, ivuxolimab was infused into the patients intravenously at between 0.01 and 10 mg/kg. Two patients with cutaneous melanoma and one with hepatocellular carcinoma, three in total, showed partial responses.

A note on this clone: Sequence at one end of the junction differs from germline and may be a read error.

The germline gives CDR1 SSHAT, CDR2 FNYEAQ (reference sequence). There are 16 residues in the CDR3. Repertoires were generated with immunoSEQ multiplex PCR, while TCRdb's copy carries only in-frame clones and drops some. The repertoire holds around 60,000 clones, with about nine tenths as singletons. Material: CD4+ or CD8+ T cells sorted from blood, obtained in a trial of the OX40 agonist ivuxolimab. The TCR comes from an adult with an advanced solid tumor such as melanoma, head and neck, liver or kidney cancer. The J gene is TRBJ2-1, the V gene TRBV7-7, with 9 bases lining up with TRBD2. This CDR3 reads CASSLTYLAGEDEQFF. The CDR3 DNA reads TGTGCTAGCAGCTTAACCTACTTAGCGGGAGAGGATGAGCAGTTCTTC.